Sequencing of this T cell receptor (beta chain) was carried out in a study of cytotoxic CD8 clonotypes in ibrutinib-treated CLL. V was cut by 2 bases and J by 2 bases, with 13 bases left in between. The CDR3 sequence is 15 residues long. Germline V lookup: CDR1 SGHKS, CDR2 YYEKEE (reference sequence). TCRdb's table, derived via immunoSEQ multiplex PCR, lists solely in-frame clones and lacks some. The sample holds 140,000 to 150,000 clones, around 76% seen once. V is TRBV5-5 and J is TRBJ1-2, with TRBD1 as a possible D gene (5 bases). This TCR came from a human donor with chronic lymphocytic leukemia. Sequences were derived from PBMCs, sampled after 24 months of ibrutinib treatment. The CDR3 bases are TGTGCCAGCAGCTTACCCGGGACGGCCAACTATGGCTACACCTTC. Its protein product is CASSLPGTANYGYTF.